The 16 T cell receptor beta chains below all came from one sample that was sequenced in a study of early T cells in non-severe SARS-CoV-2 infection. TCRdb independently ran MiXCR on the 5' RACE reads; one entry per CDR3 protein. This table has roughly 99,000 distinct CDR3 sequences, approximately 10% appearing once. The sequencing sample was made of whole blood. The source is an adult who was a healthcare worker with PCR-confirmed SARS-CoV-2 infection or an uninfected control (not recorded which).

This clonotype was detected many times. This rearrangement joins TRBV7-2 to TRBJ2-1, with TRBD2 matching 15 bases. Germline lookup yields CDR1 SGHTA and CDR2 FQGNSA. CDR3 length: 16 residues. Trimming cost V 5 bases and J 7 bases; bases outside gene matches: 6. CDR3 residues: CASSIGLAGGQNEQFF. CDR3 coding DNA: TGTGCCAGCAGCATCGGACTAGCGGGAGGGCAGAATGAGCAGTTCTTC.

The chain is built from TRBV20-1 and TRBJ2-1; no definite D call. This CDR3 comprises 18 residues. Germline V gene sequence: CDR1 DFQATT, CDR2 SNEGSKA (reference sequence). V lost 0 bases to trimming and J lost 0 bases, with 18 bases between them. DNA for the CDR3: TGCAGTGCTAGAGATCTTAAGGCTAGTCTGAGCTCCTACAATGAGCAGTTCTTC. It yields the protein CSARDLKASLSSYNEQFF.

This clonotype appeared many times. The chain has TRBV12-3 or TRBV12-4 and TRBJ2-1; D not resolved. Trimming shortened V by 4 bases and J by 8 bases, and 6 bases separated the two germline ends. The CDR3 is 11 amino acids. The CDR3 loop reads CASSYGDEQFF. The CDR3 region has the DNA TGTGCCAGCAGTTATGGGGATGAGCAGTTCTTC.

The sample holds a few counts of this clonotype. The J gene is TRBJ2-7, the V gene TRBV20-1, with D tentatively TRBD2 (5 bases). Trimming shortened V by 3 bases and J by 0 bases, and 15 bases separated the two germline ends. The CDR3 runs to 15 residues. Germline V gene data show CDR1 as DFQATT and CDR2 as SNEGSKA (reference sequence). As DNA, the CDR3 is TGCAGTGCTAGCGGAGGCGGGCTGAGCTCCTACGAGCAGTACTTC. It is translated as CSASGGGLSSYEQYF.

As concerns this clonotype: A much larger clone lies one base from this, so it may be a read error. Since no conserved phenylalanine or tryptophan closes the CDR3, a read error is the likely cause. The chain couples TRBV7-6 to TRBJ2-3; no clear D. This CDR3 is 16 amino acids long. Germline V CDR1 and CDR2: SGHVS, FNYEAQ. The V end was cut by 4 bases, the J end by 1 base, with 15 bases between. The CDR3 DNA sequence: TGTGCCAGCAGCTCATACTCGGTTGGAGGCACAGATACGCAGTATTCT. Encoded protein: CASSSYSVGGTDTQYS.

This clonotype was found many times. This chain connects TRBV6-5 to TRBJ2-1; 15 nucleotides line up with TRBD2. Germline CDR1 MNHEY, CDR2 SVGAGI. The CDR3 sequence is 16 residues long. Unmatched junction bases numbered 3, after V lost 6 bases and J lost 3 bases. CDR3 loop: CASRGTSGGLYNEQFF. The CDR3, as DNA: TGTGCCAGCAGAGGGACTAGCGGGGGGCTCTACAATGAGCAGTTCTTC.

The J gene is TRBJ2-2, the V gene TRBV6-2 or TRBV6-3, with TRBD2 identical over 13 bases. Germline CDR1 reads MNHEY; CDR2 reads SVGEGT. Trimming at V came to 7 bases and at J to 9 bases, leaving 8 bases not matched to a gene. The length of the CDR3 is 15 residues. The CDR3 spells CASTRTSGSLWELFF. CDR3 bases: TGTGCCAGCACTCGGACTAGCGGGAGTTTGTGGGAGCTGTTTTTT.

This clonotype has a count of ten or more. This chain uses TRBV5-1 with TRBJ2-6; D may be TRBD1 (6 bases). Deletions cut 8 bases from V and 2 bases from J, with 23 bases between. CDR3 length equals 18 residues. Germline V CDR1 and CDR2: SGHRS, YFSETQ. CDR3 region: CASGSQQGSYPGANVLTF. The CDR3, as DNA: TGCGCCAGTGGCTCTCAACAGGGATCCTATCCTGGGGCCAACGTCCTGACTTTC.

Ten or more counts support this clonotype. The chain joins TRBV7-9 to TRBJ2-3, with D maybe TRBD1 (6 bases). Germline-derived CDR1 and CDR2 are SEHNR and FQNEAQ (reference sequence). The CDR3 contains 15 residues. V was pared by 2 bases and J by 1 base, with 10 bases between. CDR3 loop: CASSLPGARTDTQYF. The CDR3, as DNA: TGTGCCAGCAGCTTACCAGGGGCGCGCACAGATACGCAGTATTTT. Using reference TRBV7-9 and TRBJ2-3 for the parts outside the CDR3, the full variable domain is DTGVSQNPRHKITKRGQNVTFRCDPISEHNRLYWYRQTLGQGPEFLTYFQNEAQLEKSRLLSDRFSAERPKGSFSTLEIQRTEQGDSAMYLCASSLPGARTDTQYFGPGTRLTVL.

This clonotype was seen at least ten times. V is TRBV12-3 or TRBV12-4 and J is TRBJ2-7; D unresolved. The CDR3 loop spans 13 amino acids. V was cut by 6 bases and J by 0 bases, with 9 bases left in between. Written as DNA, the CDR3 is TGTGCCAGCAGGGACGAGAGCTCCTACGAGCAGTACTTC. Its translation is CASRDESSYEQYF.

With regard to this clonotype: This clone may be a read error of a much larger clone one base away. CDR3 coding DNA: TGTGTCACCGGGGGGACTAGCGGGACCCCCGCGAACACCGGGGAGCTGTTTTTT. As protein: CVTGGTSGTPANTGELFF. V usage is TRBV24-1 and J usage is TRBJ2-2, with 13 bases that match TRBD2. The CDR3 is made up of 18 amino acids. Germline V gene sequence: CDR1 KGHDR, CDR2 SFDVKD.

Remarks on this clonotype: One end of the junction is discordant with germline, which a read error may explain. The genes are TRBV7-9 and TRBJ2-5, with 9 bases aligning to TRBD2. The CDR3 runs to 14 residues. Germline V CDR1 and CDR2: SEHNR, FQNEAQ (reference sequence). CDR3 nucleotides: TGTGCCAGAAGCTTAAGCGGGAGGTCGGGGACCCAGTACTTC. It codes for CARSLSGRSGTQYF.

This clonotype was picked up a small number of times. V and J are TRBV28 and TRBJ2-1; D is unclear. V lost 4 bases, J lost 4 bases, and 8 bases lay in between. This CDR3 is 13 amino acids long. Looked up from germline, CDR1 is MDHEN and CDR2 is SYDVKM. The CDR3: CASSSTLYNEQFF. The CDR3 nucleotides are TGTGCCAGCAGTTCTACACTTTACAATGAGCAGTTCTTC.

This clonotype was seen repeatedly, ten times or more. This chain connects TRBV6-5 to TRBJ2-1, with 11 bases lining up with TRBD2. V was pared by 5 bases and J by 10 bases, with 10 bases of the junction left unmatched. The CDR3 is 15 residues long. Germline-derived CDR1 and CDR2 are MNHEY and SVGAGI. CDR3 sequence reads: CASSGSGRALWEQFF. The CDR3 DNA sequence: TGTGCCAGCAGTGGTAGCGGGAGGGCCCTCTGGGAGCAGTTCTTC.

The chain links TRBV11-2 to TRBJ1-1; D possibly corresponds to TRBD1 (5 bases). Germline V gives CDR1 SGHAT, CDR2 FQNNGV. With 5 bases removed from V and 5 bases from J, the gap between germline ends came to 9 bases. The CDR3 extends over 12 amino acids. The CDR3 bases are TGTGCCAGCAGCCTACAGGCAACTGAAGCTTTCTTT. Translated, it gives CASSLQATEAFF.

The sample holds a few counts of this clonotype. This sequence joins TRBV27 and TRBJ2-5; TRBD2 agrees at 7 bases. In germline, CDR1 is MNHEY, CDR2 SMNVEV (reference sequence). V lost 6 bases to trimming and J lost 10 bases; unmatched junction nucleotides: 8. The CDR3 covers 12 residues. In DNA form, the CDR3 reads TGTGCCAGCAGCTCCCCGTCGGGGGGCCAGTACTTC. It specifies CASSSPSGGQYF.